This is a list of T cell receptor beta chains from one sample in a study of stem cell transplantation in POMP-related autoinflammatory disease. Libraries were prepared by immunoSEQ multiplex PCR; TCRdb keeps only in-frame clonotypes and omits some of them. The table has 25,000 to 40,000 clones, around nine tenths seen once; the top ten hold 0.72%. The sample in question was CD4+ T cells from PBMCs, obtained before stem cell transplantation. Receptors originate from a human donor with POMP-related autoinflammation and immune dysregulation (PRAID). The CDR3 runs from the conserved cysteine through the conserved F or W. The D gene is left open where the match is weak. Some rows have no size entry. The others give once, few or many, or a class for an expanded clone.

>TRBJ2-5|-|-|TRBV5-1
CASRLAAVETQYF
TGCGCCAGCAGATTGGCCGCGGTGGAGACCCAGTACTTC
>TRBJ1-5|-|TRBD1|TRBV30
CAWGLQGTQPQHF
TGTGCCTGGGGCCTACAGGGGACTCAGCCCCAGCATTTT
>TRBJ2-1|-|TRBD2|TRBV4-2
CASSRSVAGGPLHEQFF
TGTGCCAGCAGCCGATCGGTCGCGGGAGGGCCTTTGCATGAGCAGTTCTTC
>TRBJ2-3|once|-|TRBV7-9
CASSPWGLSTDTQYF
TGTGCCAGCAGCCCTTGGGGGCTTAGCACAGATACGCAGTATTTT
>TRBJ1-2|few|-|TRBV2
CASSGRDGYTF
TGTGCCAGCAGTGGGAGGGATGGCTACACCTTC
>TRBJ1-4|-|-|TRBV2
CASSEGGATNEKLFF
TGTGCCAGCAGTGAAGGGGGGGCAACTAATGAAAAACTGTTTTTT
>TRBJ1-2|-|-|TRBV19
CASSEGRRGYTF
TGTGCCAGTAGTGAGGGGCGCAGGGGCTACACCTTC
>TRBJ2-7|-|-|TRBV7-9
CASSLGNEQYF
TGTGCCAGCAGCTTAGGGAACGAGCAGTACTTC
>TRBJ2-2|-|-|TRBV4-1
CASRSGRMNTGELFF
TGCGCCAGCAGGAGTGGGAGGATGAACACCGGGGAGCTGTTTTTT
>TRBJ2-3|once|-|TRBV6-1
CASSEAVTDTQYF
TGTGCCAGCAGTGAAGCTGTAACAGATACGCAGTATTTT
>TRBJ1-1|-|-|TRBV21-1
CASSKMESLNSKLEAFF
TGTGCCAGCAGCAAAATGGAATCCCTGAACAGCAAGCTTGAAGCTTTCTTT
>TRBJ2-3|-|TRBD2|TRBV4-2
CASSQEGQRGDTQYF
TGTGCCAGCAGCCAAGAGGGGCAGCGGGGAGATACGCAGTATTTT
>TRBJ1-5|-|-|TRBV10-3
CAISHLQRGTWDQPQHF
TGTGCCATCAGCCACCTACAGCGGGGGACTTGGGATCAGCCCCAGCATTTT
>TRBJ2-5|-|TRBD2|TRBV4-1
CASSAKTSGGQETQYF
TGCGCCAGCAGCGCTAAAACTAGCGGGGGACAAGAGACCCAGTACTTC
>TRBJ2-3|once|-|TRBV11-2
CASSFHASGTDTQYF
TGTGCCAGCAGCTTCCACGCTAGCGGCACAGATACGCAGTATTTT
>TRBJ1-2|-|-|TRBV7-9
CASSLVGGGDYGYTF
TGTGCCAGCAGCTTAGTAGGAGGGGGGGACTATGGCTACACCTTC
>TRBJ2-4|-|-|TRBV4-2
CASSPSATAKNIQYF
TGTGCCAGCAGCCCTTCAGCGACCGCCAAAAACATTCAGTACTTC
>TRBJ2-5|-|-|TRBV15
CATSRAKDPFPQETQYF
TGTGCCACCAGCAGAGCTAAGGACCCATTCCCCCAAGAGACCCAGTACTTC
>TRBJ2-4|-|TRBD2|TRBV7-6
CASSLGGAGKNIQYF
TGTGCCAGCAGCTTAGGAGGAGCGGGAAAAAACATTCAGTACTTC
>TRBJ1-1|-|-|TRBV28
CASTIPGHTEAFF
TGTGCCAGCACCATCCCGGGACACACTGAAGCTTTCTTT
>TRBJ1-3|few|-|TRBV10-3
CAIRAGLTSGNTIYF
TGTGCCATCAGGGCCGGGCTAACCTCTGGAAACACCATATATTTT
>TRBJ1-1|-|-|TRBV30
CASKGGAEAFF
TGTGCCTCCAAGGGGGGCGCTGAAGCTTTCTTT
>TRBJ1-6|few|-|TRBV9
CASNLDSSYNSPLHF
TGTGCCAGCAACCTGGACAGCTCCTATAATTCACCCCTCCACTTT
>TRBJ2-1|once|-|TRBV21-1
CASTPGPASDEQFF
TGTGCCAGCACCCCGGGACCAGCTAGCGATGAGCAGTTCTTC
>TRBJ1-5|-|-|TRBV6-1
CASRELQLSNQPQHF
TGTGCCAGCAGAGAACTACAGCTTTCCAATCAGCCCCAGCATTTT
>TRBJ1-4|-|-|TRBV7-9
CASSAHRAGNEKLFF
TGTGCCAGCAGCGCCCACAGGGCTGGTAATGAAAAACTGTTTTTT
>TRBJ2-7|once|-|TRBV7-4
CASNLRAYEQYF
TGTGCCAGCAACCTTCGGGCCTACGAGCAGTACTTC
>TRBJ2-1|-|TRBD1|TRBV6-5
CASSSPGTGPGNEQFF
TGTGCCAGCAGTTCCCCCGGGACAGGCCCGGGGAATGAGCAGTTCTTC
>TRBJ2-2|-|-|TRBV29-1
CSVDRVETGELFF
TGCAGCGTTGACAGGGTCGAGACCGGGGAGCTGTTTTTT
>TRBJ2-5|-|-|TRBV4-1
CASSQERQPSVETQYF
TGCGCCAGCAGCCAAGAGAGGCAGCCGTCCGTAGAGACCCAGTACTTC
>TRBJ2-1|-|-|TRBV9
CASSLSVTNEQFF
TGTGCCAGCAGCCTCAGTGTTACGAATGAGCAGTTCTTC
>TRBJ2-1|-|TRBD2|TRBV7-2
CASSLLGGGYYNEQFF
TGTGCCAGCAGCTTACTCGGGGGGGGCTATTACAATGAGCAGTTCTTC
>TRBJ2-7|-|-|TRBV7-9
CASSLGTGFTYEQYF
TGTGCCAGCAGCTTAGGGACGGGGTTCACCTACGAGCAGTACTTC
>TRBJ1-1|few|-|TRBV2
CASTPSGNTEAFF
TGTGCCAGCACCCCATCGGGGAACACTGAAGCTTTCTTT
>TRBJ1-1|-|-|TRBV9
CASSVGQANTEAFF
TGTGCCAGCAGCGTAGGACAGGCAAACACTGAAGCTTTCTTT
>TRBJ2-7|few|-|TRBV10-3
CAIRADNNEQYF
TGTGCCATCAGGGCGGACAACAACGAGCAGTACTTC
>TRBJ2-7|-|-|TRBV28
CASSYTGGYEQYF
TGTGCCAGCAGTTATACGGGTGGGTACGAGCAGTACTTC
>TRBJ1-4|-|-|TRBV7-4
CASSFSSATNEKLFF
TGTGCCAGCAGCTTTTCTAGTGCAACTAATGAAAAACTGTTTTTT
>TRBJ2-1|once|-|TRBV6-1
CASTPARGTYNEQFF
TGTGCCAGCACCCCCGCGCGGGGAACCTACAATGAGCAGTTCTTC
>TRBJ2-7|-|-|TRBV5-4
CASSLGGTPVYEQYF
TGTGCCAGCAGCTTGGGAGGGACCCCTGTCTACGAGCAGTACTTC
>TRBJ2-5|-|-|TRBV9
CASSVTGLRETQYF
TGTGCCAGCAGCGTGACCGGGTTAAGAGAGACCCAGTACTTC
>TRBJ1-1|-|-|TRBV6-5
CASSYSKRTLNTEAFF
TGTGCCAGCAGTTACTCGAAGAGGACCTTGAACACTGAAGCTTTCTTT
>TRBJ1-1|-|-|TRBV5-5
CASSVGGGVNTEAFF
TGTGCCAGCAGCGTTGGTGGAGGGGTGAACACTGAAGCTTTCTTT
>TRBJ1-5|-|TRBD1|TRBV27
CASSLRTGNQPQHF
TGTGCCAGCAGTTTAAGGACAGGAAATCAGCCCCAGCATTTT
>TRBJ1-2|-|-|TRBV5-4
CASSTNRGPTGYTF
TGTGCCAGCAGCACAAACCGGGGCCCGACTGGCTACACCTTC
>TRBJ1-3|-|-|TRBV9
CASSADLSGNTIYF
TGTGCCAGCAGCGCGGACCTCTCTGGAAACACCATATATTTT
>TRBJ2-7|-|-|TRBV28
CASSLALAFSSYEQYF
TGTGCCAGCAGTTTAGCCCTAGCGTTCTCCTCCTACGAGCAGTACTTC
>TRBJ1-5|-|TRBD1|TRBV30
CAWSVKDRGNQPQHF
TGTGCCTGGAGTGTAAAGGACAGGGGAAATCAGCCCCAGCATTTT
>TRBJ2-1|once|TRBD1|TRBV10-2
CASTSGTGIASGANEQFF
TGCGCCAGCACCTCCGGGACAGGGATAGCCTCAGGGGCAAATGAGCAGTTCTTC
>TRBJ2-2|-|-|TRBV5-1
CASSTPDRYTGELFF
TGCGCCAGCAGCACCCCCGACCGATACACCGGGGAGCTGTTTTTT
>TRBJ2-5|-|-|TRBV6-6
CASSPTENIQETQYF
TGTGCCAGCAGTCCGACAGAGAACATTCAAGAGACCCAGTACTTC
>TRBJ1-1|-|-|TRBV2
CASSELMNTEAFF
TGTGCCAGCAGTGAATTGATGAACACTGAAGCTTTCTTT
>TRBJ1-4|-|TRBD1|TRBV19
CASGGTEAEKLFF
TGTGCCAGTGGTGGGACAGAGGCTGAAAAACTGTTTTTT
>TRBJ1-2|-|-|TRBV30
CAWSIGAWYGYTF
TGTGCCTGGAGTATAGGGGCATGGTATGGCTACACCTTC
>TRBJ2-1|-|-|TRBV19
CASSIGRYNEQFF
TGTGCCAGTAGTATAGGGCGGTACAATGAGCAGTTCTTC